This TCR beta chain was sequenced in a study of shared clonotypes between healthy human individuals. This clone turned up a few times. Its cognate antigen is unknown. Findings of the study overall: Blood alone was sampled, and tissue repertoires likely differ.

Deep-level assay runs were performed. Genomic DNA of each subset was evenly split across several immunoSEQ plates. Per the original data handling: Filtering was not the same, since immunoSEQ gave junction-only sequences without quality scores. Clones were sequenced by immunoSEQ multiplex PCR, and TCRdb holds only the in-frame ones, with some missing. V and J calls and clone size are copied from that table; D and trimming were computed from the DNA. This table holds more than 400,000 clones, more than 75% found once. V lost 0 bases, J lost 2 bases, and 14 bases lay in between. The CDR3 is made up of 16 amino acids. Germline CDR1 and CDR2: SGHNT and YYREEE (reference sequence).

Sequenced material: PBMCs. This receptor was obtained from a woman aged 40 to 55 in good health. Some clones in this sample may be carry-over from other donors' samples. The chain has TRBV5-4 and TRBJ1-2; D call uncertain. As DNA, the CDR3 is TGTGCCAGCAGCTTGGCGGCTCCCCGGCGGAACTATGGCTACACCTTC. This gives the protein CASSLAAPRRNYGYTF.